These 21 T cell receptor beta chains originate from one sample sequenced in a study of cytomegalovirus exposure and HLA in healthy donors. Use of 60 Vbeta and 13 Jbeta primers characterized the PCR. The table came from immunoSEQ multiplex PCR; TCRdb's copy has only in-frame clones and leaves some out. The profile shows roughly 220,000 clones, around 80% of them singletons. Sample: PBMCs. The receptors originated from a man aged 25 to 40 in good health and CMV-seronegative.

The chain carries TRBV18 and TRBJ1-1; a weak D match, TRBD1 (6 bases). The CDR3 totals 17 residues. V was clipped by 0 bases and J by 3 bases, with 17 bases between them. Germline CDR1 reads KGHSH; CDR2 reads LQKENI. CDR3 sequence: CASSPPRQAPGDTEAFF. As DNA, the CDR3 is TGTGCCAGCTCACCACCCCGACAGGCCCCCGGGGACACTGAAGCTTTCTTT.

For this clone: An end of the junction differs from the germline gene, which may be a read error. This chain joins TRBV4-3 and TRBJ2-6; 11 nucleotides match TRBD1. The CDR3 length is 16 residues. Germline lookup yields CDR1 LGHNA and CDR2 YSLEER. CDR3 bases: TGCGCCACCTCTCCCGGGACAGGGGGTGGGGCCAGCGTCCTGACTTTC. Amino acid sequence: CATSPGTGGGASVLTF.

V gene TRBV9 combines with J gene TRBJ1-5; D may be TRBD1 (6 bases). Germline assignment: CDR1 SGDLS and CDR2 YYNGEE. V was clipped by 5 bases and J by 5 bases, with 17 bases between them. The CDR3 totals 15 residues. CDR3 protein: CASSSEGGIYQPQHF. The CDR3 DNA sequence: TGTGCCAGCAGTTCGGAGGGGGGGATCTATCAGCCCCAGCATTTT.

The DNA for the CDR3 is TGTGCCAGCAGCCCAATAGCGGGGGGGCAAGATACGCAGTATTTT. Translated, it gives CASSPIAGGQDTQYF. V is TRBV7-6 and J is TRBJ2-3; TRBD2 matches 11 bases. Per germline, CDR1 SGHVS and CDR2 FNYEAQ. This CDR3 contains 15 residues. J lost 5 bases, V lost 5 bases, and 6 bases had no gene match.

The V gene is TRBV11-2, the J gene TRBJ2-7; 10 bases match TRBD2. V dropped 5 bases and J dropped 3; count of bases not matched to a gene: 4. This CDR3 has 14 amino acids. Germline CDR1 is SGHAT and CDR2 is FQNNGV. The CDR3 nucleotides read TGTGCCAGCAGCCCATGGACTAGCGGCTACGAGCAGTACTTC. Translated: CASSPWTSGYEQYF. Full variable domain (missing parts from reference TRBV11-2 and TRBJ2-7): EAGVAQSPRYKIIEKRQSVAFWCNPISGHATLYWYQQILGQGPKLLIQFQNNGVVDDSQLPKDRFSAERLKGVDSTLKIQPAKLEDSAVYLCASSPWTSGYEQYFGPGTRLTVT.

Here the CDR3 DNA reads TGTGCCAGCAGCTCAGGGGCTGCAACTAATGAAAAACTGTTTTTT. Its translation: CASSSGAATNEKLFF. This chain uses TRBV4-2 with TRBJ1-4; D might be TRBD1 (6 bases). CDR3 length: 15 residues. CDR1 and CDR2 from the germline V gene are LGHNA and YNFKEQ. The V and J ends lost 5 bases and 0 bases respectively, with 10 bases between them.

The CDR3 reads CASSAPGQINSPLHF. CDR3 nucleotides: TGTGCCAGCAGCGCGCCGGGACAGATTAATTCACCCCTCCACTTT. This rearrangement joins TRBV7-2 to TRBJ1-6; the match to TRBD1 covers 7 bases. The trim removed 5 bases at V and 6 bases at J, leaving 7 bases unmatched. This CDR3 comprises 15 residues. Germline CDR1 reads SGHTA; CDR2 reads FQGNSA.

This rearrangement joins TRBV11-3 to TRBJ1-2, with 8 bases matching TRBD1. J lost 8 bases, V lost 3 bases, and 5 bases had no gene match. CDR3 length equals 13 residues. The V gene's germline CDR1 is SGHNT and CDR2 YENEEA. CDR3 in amino acids: CASSFSGGGGYTF. CDR3 DNA sequence: TGTGCCAGCAGCTTTTCAGGGGGCGGCGGCTACACCTTC.

The gene calls are TRBV18 and TRBJ2-3, with D perhaps TRBD2 (5 bases). V dropped 2 bases and J dropped 2 bases, with 17 bases sitting between them. There are 17 residues in the CDR3. CDR1 is KGHSH, CDR2 LQKENI, per germline. The CDR3 is CASSPDYQGSVTDTQYF. The CDR3 DNA reads as TGTGCCAGCTCACCAGACTACCAAGGTAGTGTCACAGATACGCAGTATTTT.

The rearrangement joins TRBV28 to TRBJ2-5; TRBD2 matches 8 bases. With V trimmed by 2 bases and J by 3 bases, 5 bases remained unmatched. This CDR3 has 15 residues. Germline V gene data show CDR1 as MDHEN and CDR2 as SYDVKM. DNA for the CDR3: TGTGCCAGCAGTTTAGGGACTAGAAATGAAGAGACCCAGTACTTC. Translating it yields CASSLGTRNEETQYF. Together with reference TRBV28 and TRBJ2-5, the CDR3 gives the full variable domain: DVKVTQSSRYLVKRTGEKVFLECVQDMDHENMFWYRQDPGLGLRLIYFSYDVKMKEKGDIPEGYSVSREKKERFSLILESASTNQTSMYLCASSLGTRNEETQYFGPGTRLLVL.

Notes on this clone: One junction end does not reproduce the germline sequence, and a read error may be involved. The chain employs TRBV7-7 and TRBJ2-3; 8 nucleotides align to TRBD2. Per germline, CDR1 SSHAT and CDR2 FNYEAQ (reference sequence). CDR3 length: 15 residues. CDR3 loop: CASSLMRGGTDTQYF. For the CDR3, the DNA is TGTGCTAGCAGCTTAATGCGGGGGGGCACAGATACGCAGTATTTT.

The rearrangement uses TRBV5-4 and TRBJ2-5; 9 bases map to TRBD1. This CDR3 is 16 amino acids long. From germline, CDR1 is SGHNT and CDR2 YYREEE (reference sequence). Trimming took 4 bases from V and 1 from J; bases not matched to a gene: 8. The CDR3 DNA reads as TGTGCCAGCAGCACACCTGGACAGGGGTTCCAAGAGACCCAGTACTTC. Residues: CASSTPGQGFQETQYF. Based on the CDR3 plus reference TRBV5-4 and TRBJ2-5, the full variable domain is ETGVTQSPTHLIKTRGQQVTLRCSSQSGHNTVSWYQQALGQGPQFIFQYYREEENGRGNFPPRFSGLQFPNYSSELNVNALELDDSALYLCASSTPGQGFQETQYFGPGTRLLVL.

About this clone itself: The same CDR3 also results from other DNA sequences found in this sample. This chain uses TRBV28 with TRBJ2-7, with D perhaps TRBD2 (6 bases). The V end lost 8 bases, the J end lost 3 bases, and 17 bases lay between the germline ends. CDR3 length: 14 residues. From germline, CDR1 is MDHEN and CDR2 SYDVKM. The CDR3 is CASSSPGGSYEQYF. The CDR3 DNA reads as TGTGCCAGCTCCTCGCCCGGGGGAAGCTACGAGCAGTACTTC.

There are a few counts of this clone. CDR3 DNA sequence: TGCGCCAGCAGCTCCGGGGGACAGGGGACGGAAAAACTGTTTTTT. Translated, it gives CASSSGGQGTEKLFF. J is TRBJ1-4 and V is TRBV4-3, with TRBD1 matching 10 bases. The CDR3 extends over 15 amino acids. Germline CDR1 LGHNA, CDR2 YSLEER. V was pared by 5 bases and J by 8 bases, with 8 bases of the junction left unmatched.

The chain is built from TRBV9 and TRBJ2-5; 8 nucleotides align to TRBD2. This CDR3 contains 13 residues. The ends lost 6 bases at V and 2 bases at J; junction bases unmatched: 3. CDR1 is SGDLS, CDR2 YYNGEE, per germline. CDR3 in amino acids: CASNSGEQETQYF. The CDR3 DNA is TGTGCCAGCAATAGCGGGGAACAAGAGACCCAGTACTTC.

This chain joins TRBV28 and TRBJ1-4; 7 bases align to TRBD1. This CDR3 is built from 13 residues. Germline V lookup: CDR1 MDHEN, CDR2 SYDVKM. J gave up 11 bases and V 4 bases, and 7 bases lay outside the gene matches. The CDR3 DNA reads as TGTGCCAGCAGTTCCCCTGGACAGGAGAAACTGTTTTTT. Translating it yields CASSSPGQEKLFF.

This clone came up once. The chain has TRBV19 and TRBJ1-1, with D possibly being TRBD1 (6 bases). Germline V CDR1 and CDR2: LNHDA, SQIVND (reference sequence). CDR3 length equals 12 residues. The ends were cut back, 6 bases at V and 7 bases at J, with 12 bases in the middle. The CDR3 loop is CASSARGGEAFF. The CDR3 coding sequence is TGTGCCAGTAGCGCGAGGGGGGGTGAAGCTTTCTTT.

This clone was counted between two and nine times. CDR3 coding DNA: TGTGCCAGCAGTTGGACAGGGGGTGGAAACACCATATATTTT. This gives the protein CASSWTGGGNTIYF. The chain has TRBV28 and TRBJ1-3; 10 bases match TRBD1. Germline assignment: CDR1 MDHEN and CDR2 SYDVKM. J lost 3 bases, V lost 4 bases, and 0 bases had no gene match. The length of the CDR3 is 14 residues.

The rearrangement joins TRBV18 to TRBJ2-2; TRBD1 matches at 10 bases. The CDR3 is 16 amino acids. J gave up 2 bases and V 3 bases, and 3 bases lay outside the gene matches. Germline CDR1 KGHSH, CDR2 LQKENI. As DNA, the CDR3 is TGTGCCAGCTCACCGGGACAGGGGACAAACACCGGGGAGCTGTTTTTT. Its protein product is CASSPGQGTNTGELFF.

In this sample, this clone turned up a few times. The J gene is TRBJ1-6, the V gene TRBV6-5; 9 nucleotides agree with TRBD1. Germline assignment: CDR1 MNHEY and CDR2 SVGAGI. CDR3 length: 15 residues. V was clipped by 9 bases and J by 9 bases; unmatched bases: 12. CDR3 nucleotide sequence: TGTGCCAGTTTCGGTCGGCAGGGACAGGGTTCACCCCTCCACTTT. Its translation is CASFGRQGQGSPLHF.

The rearrangement links TRBV19 to TRBJ2-2; D might be TRBD1 (5 bases). V lost 4 bases and J 7 bases, leaving 13 bases between the germline ends. Per the germline V gene, CDR1 is LNHDA and CDR2 is SQIVND (reference sequence). CDR3 size: 14 residues. CDR3 sequence reads: CASSSVQGYGELFF. The CDR3 DNA reads as TGTGCCAGTAGTAGTGTTCAGGGTTACGGGGAGCTGTTTTTT.